This entry describes one TCR beta chain. The antigen remains undetermined. These data originate in a study of T cells in placental villitis. Findings and limits, study-wide: Compared with controls at around 0.0065, villitis of unknown etiology placentae showed median clonality roughly 0.052.

Sequencing used immunoSEQ v4. Here immunoSEQ multiplex PCR was the method, and the copy in TCRdb shows in-frame clones only, minus some. The sample shows over a hundred clones, approximately 90% of them seen only once. This CDR3 has 14 amino acids. CDR1 SGHTA and CDR2 FQGNSA come from the germline V gene. V gave up 2 bases and J gave up 4 bases, with 9 bases separating them. This TCR was sampled from a human patient with villitis of unknown etiology; the placental T cells may come from both mother and fetus. The chain links TRBV7-2 to TRBJ2-1; D may be TRBD1 (6 bases). The sample was placental tissue containing maternal and fetal cells. CDR3 sequence (DNA): TGTGCCAGCAGCTTAAGGGGGAGATACAATGAGCAGTTCTTC. Translating it yields CASSLRGRYNEQFF.